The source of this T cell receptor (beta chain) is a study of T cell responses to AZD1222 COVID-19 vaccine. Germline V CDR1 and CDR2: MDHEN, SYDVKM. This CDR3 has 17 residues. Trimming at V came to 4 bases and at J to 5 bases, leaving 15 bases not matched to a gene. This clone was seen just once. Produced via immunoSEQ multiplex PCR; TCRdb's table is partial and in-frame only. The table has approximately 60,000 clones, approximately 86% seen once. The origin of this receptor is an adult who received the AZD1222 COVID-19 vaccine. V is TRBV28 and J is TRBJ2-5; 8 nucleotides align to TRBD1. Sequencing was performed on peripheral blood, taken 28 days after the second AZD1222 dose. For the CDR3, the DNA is TGTGCCAGCAGTTCCCCTTACCCGCAGGGGGCCGTGGAGACCCAGTACTTC. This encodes CASSSPYPQGAVETQYF.